The rows below give T cell receptor beta chains drawn from one sample of a study of blood T cell repertoires in COVID-19. Generated by immunoSEQ multiplex PCR, the TCRdb table keeps only in-frame clones and is missing some. Of fewer than 300,000 clones in the sample, roughly 92% are singletons; the top ten hold about 2.2%. Sequencing was done on a sample of peripheral blood. The receptors originated from a woman under 40 with COVID-19, enrolled during active disease. The CDR3 runs from the conserved cysteine through the conserved F or W. A D gene is named only where the DNA matches it firmly. Rows give clone size only sometimes, using once, few, many, or a class for an expanded clone.

j_call	cdr3_length	v_call	d_call	clone_size	cdr3_nt	cdr3_aa
TRBJ2-1	15	TRBV28	-	-	TGTGCCAGCAGGGACGGGAGAGGGTCCTACAATGAGCAGTTCTTC	CASRDGRGSYNEQFF
TRBJ2-1	14	TRBV28	TRBD2	once	TGTGCCAGCAGTTTCCAGCGGGATTACAATGAGCAGTTCTTC	CASSFQRDYNEQFF
TRBJ1-4	13	TRBV29-1	-	-	TGCAGCGGCCGGGGGGGAGGTGATGAAAAACTGTTTTTT	CSGRGGGDEKLFF
TRBJ1-1	19	TRBV9	-	-	TGTGCCAGCAGCGTCCCCACCGAGACATCGGCTAAGATGAACACTGAAGCTTTCTTT	CASSVPTETSAKMNTEAFF
TRBJ1-2	14	TRBV27	TRBD1	once	TGTGCCAGCAGTTTACAAGGGGGCGCCTATGGCTACACCTTC	CASSLQGGAYGYTF
TRBJ2-1	12	TRBV7-9	-	-	TGTGCCAGCAGCTGGGGGCTGTATGAGCAGTTCTTC	CASSWGLYEQFF
TRBJ1-1	14	TRBV7-9	-	-	TGTGCCAGCAGCTTAATGAGCCGGGACACTGAAGCTTTCTTT	CASSLMSRDTEAFF
TRBJ2-5	16	TRBV5-1	TRBD1	-	TGCGCCAGCAGCTGGAGGGGGACAGGGGATGGGGAGACCCAGTACTTC	CASSWRGTGDGETQYF
TRBJ1-4	14	TRBV23-1	-	-	TGCGCCAGCAGTCAATCGAGGGAGAATGAAAAACTGTTTTTT	CASSQSRENEKLFF
TRBJ2-7	13	TRBV5-8	TRBD1	-	TGTGCCAGCAGCTTGCGACAGGGCTACGAGCAGTACTTC	CASSLRQGYEQYF
TRBJ2-5	14	TRBV5-4	TRBD2	-	TGTGCCAGCAGCGAGGGACTAGCGGAAGAGACCCAGTACTTC	CASSEGLAEETQYF
TRBJ1-5	14	TRBV30	TRBD1	-	TGTGCCTGGAGTGGGGGACAGTCAAATCAGCCCCAGCATTTT	CAWSGGQSNQPQHF
TRBJ2-7	12	TRBV20-1	-	-	TGCAGTGCTAGTCCGGGAACGAGAGAGCAGTACTTC	CSASPGTREQYF
TRBJ2-3	15	TRBV2	TRBD2	-	TGTGCCAGCAGGGACCTAGCGGGAGCGGCAGATACGCAGTATTTT	CASRDLAGAADTQYF
TRBJ2-2	17	TRBV2	TRBD2	-	TGTGCCAGCAGTCACTTCCTAGCGGGAGGAAACACCGGGGAGCTGTTTTTT	CASSHFLAGGNTGELFF
TRBJ1-6	16	TRBV18	-	-	TGTGCCAGCTCAGACCCTGGGGCCACCACTAATTCACCCCTCCACTTT	CASSDPGATTNSPLHF
TRBJ2-1	16	TRBV7-2	TRBD2	-	TGTGCCAGCAGCTATCTAGCGGGAGGGCCGGGGGTTGAGCAGTTCTTC	CASSYLAGGPGVEQFF
TRBJ2-4	15	TRBV10-2	-	-	TGCGCCAGCAGTGAGTCGCTCCAGGGAAGAGACATTCAGTACTTC	CASSESLQGRDIQYF
TRBJ2-3	14	TRBV10-1	-	-	TGCGCCCGCACGTCAGGGGAAGTATCAGATACGCAGTATTTT	CARTSGEVSDTQYF
TRBJ2-7	16	TRBV19	-	once	TGTGCCAGTAGTATAGGGGTCCAGATGCGGCGTGTAGAGCAGTACTTC	CASSIGVQMRRVEQYF
TRBJ2-7	17	TRBV9	TRBD2	-	TGTGCCAGCAGCGCGAGCCCCCGGACTAGCGGGACCTCCGAGCAGTACTTC	CASSASPRTSGTSEQYF
TRBJ2-7	15	TRBV18	TRBD1	-	TGTGCCAGCTCATCCCAACAGGGGGCCCCCTACGAGCAGTACTTC	CASSSQQGAPYEQYF
TRBJ1-4	15	TRBV5-1	TRBD1	-	TGCGCCAGCAGCGTAGGGGACAGGGAGAATGAAAAACTGTTTTTT	CASSVGDRENEKLFF
TRBJ2-1	15	TRBV11-2	TRBD2	-	TGTGCCAGCAGCTTAAGTGGCGGGAGAGTTAATGAGCAGTTCTTC	CASSLSGGRVNEQFF
TRBJ1-5	13	TRBV7-9	-	-	TGTGCCAGCAGCTTATATGCAGATCAGCCCCAGCATTTT	CASSLYADQPQHF
TRBJ1-1	13	TRBV6-5	TRBD1	-	TGTGCCAGCAGACAGGGACAGGGGGGAACGGCTTTCTTT	CASRQGQGGTAFF
TRBJ1-2	15	TRBV3-1/TRBV3-2	-	-	TGTGCCAGCAGCCAAGATTTAACAGGGAACTATGGCTACACCTTC	CASSQDLTGNYGYTF
TRBJ2-1	16	TRBV18	-	-	TGTGCCAGCTCACCACCGAGTACGTTTTATGACAATGAGCAGTTCTTC	CASSPPSTFYDNEQFF
TRBJ2-3	13	TRBV5-1	-	-	TGCGCCAGCAGCTCCTATGACACAGATACGCAGTATTTT	CASSSYDTDTQYF
TRBJ2-5	15	TRBV30	TRBD2	-	TGTGCCTGGAGTGTAGGCGGAGCGGGAAGGGAGACCCAGTACTTC	CAWSVGGAGRETQYF
TRBJ1-5	18	TRBV12-2	-	once	TGTGCAAGTCGCTTAGCCCGGACAGGGGGCTATAGCAATCAGCCCCAGCATTTT	CASRLARTGGYSNQPQHF
TRBJ2-5	14	TRBV24-1	TRBD2	-	TGTGCCACCAGTGCGGGAGGGCCGGGGGAGACCCAGTACTTC	CATSAGGPGETQYF
TRBJ2-5	16	TRBV11-2	TRBD1	-	TGTGCCAGCAGCTCACGCATTGACAGGGGGCTTGAGACCCAGTACTTC	CASSSRIDRGLETQYF
TRBJ2-1	13	TRBV2	-	-	TGTGCCAGCAGTGAAGAAACTTACAATGAGCAGTTCTTC	CASSEETYNEQFF
TRBJ1-2	14	TRBV30	-	-	TGTGCCTGGAGCCCGCTGAACAGGGTGGATGGCTACACCTTC	CAWSPLNRVDGYTF
TRBJ2-5	14	TRBV25-1	TRBD2	once	TGTGCCAGCAGTGAAACCCGGGGGGGAGAGACCCAGTACTTC	CASSETRGGETQYF
TRBJ1-4	14	TRBV5-1	TRBD1	-	TGCGCCAGCAGCGTACAAGGACAGGACGAAAAACTGTTTTTT	CASSVQGQDEKLFF
TRBJ2-7	14	TRBV27	TRBD1	-	TGTGCCAGCAGTCCCACAGGGGCCGTCTACGAGCAGTACTTC	CASSPTGAVYEQYF
TRBJ1-5	13	TRBV30	TRBD1	-	TGTGCCTGGAGTCCAGGGGGAAGTGAGCCCCAGCATTTT	CAWSPGGSEPQHF
TRBJ2-1	16	TRBV11-2	TRBD1	-	TGTGCCAGCAGCTTTACCCGACAGTCAGGGGGCAATGAGCAGTTCTTC	CASSFTRQSGGNEQFF